This is a list of T cell receptor beta chains from one sample in a study of long-term antiretroviral therapy in people with HIV. Clones were read by immunoSEQ multiplex PCR, and TCRdb kept only the in-frame ones, dropping some. The table has about 24,000 clones, roughly 94% seen once. Specimen: unsorted PBMCs, collected roughly 5 years after starting antiretroviral therapy. All receptors come from a woman aged 45-65 years with HIV. The CDR3 runs from the conserved cysteine through the conserved F or W. A D gene is named only where the DNA matches it firmly. Size is stated for part of the rows, as once, few or many counts, or as a class when the clone is expanded.

j_call	d_call	v_call	clone_size	cdr3_nt	cdr3_aa
TRBJ2-7	TRBD2	TRBV6-5	NA	TGTGCCAGCAGTTCTAGCGGGACTACCTACGAGCAGTACTTC	CASSSSGTTYEQYF
TRBJ2-1	NA	TRBV12-2	NA	TGTGCAAGTCGCTTAGGCGTCTGGGGTCCCTTGGCTCAAAGTCGGGATGAGCAGTTCTTC	CASRLGVWGPLAQSRDEQFF
TRBJ2-7	NA	TRBV6-1	NA	TGTGCCAGCAGTGACCCTGACAGCGGCTCCTACTACGAGCAGTACTTC	CASSDPDSGSYYEQYF
TRBJ2-7	TRBD2	TRBV5-1	NA	TGCGCCAGCAGCAAGTCCGGGACTAGCGTCTACGAGCAGTACTTC	CASSKSGTSVYEQYF
TRBJ1-3	NA	TRBV5-6	NA	TGTGCCAGCAGCTTGCGGCCCGGGGCTGGTGGAAACACCATATATTTT	CASSLRPGAGGNTIYF
TRBJ1-1	TRBD1	TRBV6-5	NA	TGTGCCAGCAGACCACAGGGGGCAGGCACTGAAGCTTTCTTT	CASRPQGAGTEAFF
TRBJ2-2	NA	TRBV5-1	NA	TGCGCCAGCAGCACGGCCCCGAACACCGGGGAGCTGTTTTTT	CASSTAPNTGELFF
TRBJ2-7	TRBD1	TRBV6-1	few	TGTGCCAGCAGTTTAACGGACAGGGGTTACGAGCAGTACTTC	CASSLTDRGYEQYF
TRBJ1-5	NA	TRBV15	NA	TGTGCCACCAGCAGAGCAAGGGATTATCAGCCCCAGCATTTT	CATSRARDYQPQHF
TRBJ2-1	TRBD2	TRBV29-1	NA	TGCAGCGTGGGGGGGCCGGGACTAGGATATGGCAATGAGCAGTTCTTC	CSVGGPGLGYGNEQFF
TRBJ1-2	TRBD1	TRBV10-3	NA	TGTGCCATCAAAAGGGAGCCAGGGGGAGGCTACACCTTC	CAIKREPGGGYTF
TRBJ2-3	TRBD2	TRBV6-5	NA	TGTGCCAGCAGGGAGGTAGCGGGAGGGAGGGGAACGCAGTATTTT	CASREVAGGRGTQYF
TRBJ2-7	NA	TRBV23-1	NA	TGCGCCAGCCCCAACGGGCCCTACGAGCAGTACTTC	CASPNGPYEQYF
TRBJ1-3	NA	TRBV4-1	few	TGCGCCAGCAGCGGGATCGCGGAGGGAAACACCATATATTTT	CASSGIAEGNTIYF
TRBJ2-3	TRBD2	TRBV11-3	NA	TGTGCCAGCAGCGATAAGGTCAGCGGGAGGGCCTCAGGGACAGATACGCAGTATTTT	CASSDKVSGRASGTDTQYF
TRBJ2-5	NA	TRBV28	few	TGTGCCAGCAGTTTCCTGGAACCCCGAGAGACCCAGTACTTC	CASSFLEPRETQYF
TRBJ2-1	NA	TRBV7-9	NA	TGTGCCAGCAGCTTAGTCTACAATGAGCAGTTCTTC	CASSLVYNEQFF
TRBJ2-7	NA	TRBV5-4	NA	TGTGCCAGCAGCCCGAAAAGTACAGGGTTCAGGGACGAGCAGTACTTC	CASSPKSTGFRDEQYF
TRBJ1-5	NA	TRBV6-5	few	TGTGCCAGCAGCCCTCAGAACCAGCCCCAGCATTTT	CASSPQNQPQHF
TRBJ2-5	NA	TRBV18	once	TGTGCCAGCTCACCAAGGGGGACCCAAGAGACCCAGTACTTC	CASSPRGTQETQYF
TRBJ2-7	TRBD2	TRBV5-4	NA	TGTGCCAGCAGCTCGGGACTAGCGGGAGGTAACTACGAGCAGTACTTC	CASSSGLAGGNYEQYF
TRBJ1-1	NA	TRBV11-1	NA	TGTGCCAGCAGCTCCGGTCTGGTGGGCGAAGCTTTCTTT	CASSSGLVGEAFF
TRBJ2-4	NA	TRBV12-2	NA	TGTGCAAGTCGCCTTCGACTAGCGGGAAGGGACATTCAGTACTTC	CASRLRLAGRDIQYF
TRBJ2-7	NA	TRBV10-3	NA	TGTGCCATCAGGGGCGGGTCATCCTACGAGCAGTACTTC	CAIRGGSSYEQYF
TRBJ2-3	TRBD2	TRBV11-1	NA	TGTGCCAGCAGCTTCCGGACTAGATCAGATACGCAGTATTTT	CASSFRTRSDTQYF